The 28 T cell receptor beta chains below were found in one sample sequenced in a study of beta chain features in type 1 diabetes. Isolated RNA was reverse transcribed in full, so expressed TCRB transcripts were sequenced. Only in-frame clones appear in the TCRdb table, and some are missing; sequencing was by immunoSEQ multiplex PCR. The repertoire holds around 500,000 clones, with 25% to 35% as singletons. The sequenced sample consisted of naive CD4+ T cells from blood. Receptor source: a man aged 18 to 29 in good health.

This clone was recorded a few times. The rearrangement joins TRBV29-1 to TRBJ2-7, with a possible D match to TRBD1 (6 bases). The V gene lost 3 bases and the J gene lost 2 bases, with 11 bases spanning the gap. The CDR3 is 13 amino acids. Germline V gene data show CDR1 as SQVTM and CDR2 as ANQGSEA. The CDR3 loop reads CSVEGATTYEQYF. The CDR3 DNA sequence: TGCAGCGTTGAGGGGGCGACGACCTACGAGCAGTACTTC.

This clone occurred a few times. This chain connects TRBV29-1 to TRBJ2-3; no reliable D call. CDR3 size: 14 residues. V was clipped by 2 bases and J by 0 bases, with 9 bases between them. The germline V gene encodes CDR1 SQVTM and CDR2 ANQGSEA. CDR3 nucleotides: TGCAGCGTTGAAAGTAAGAGTAGCACAGATACGCAGTATTTT. The encoded protein is CSVESKSSTDTQYF.

V is TRBV28 and J is TRBJ2-2; 7 bases are a match to TRBD2. Germline V CDR1 and CDR2: MDHEN, SYDVKM. V lost 5 bases and J lost 4; bases outside the gene matches: 13. The CDR3 extends over 17 amino acids. The CDR3, as DNA: TGTGCCAGCAGTACGTGGTTCCAGCGGGACTCCACCGGGGAGCTGTTTTTT. This codes for CASSTWFQRDSTGELFF.

This clone was observed a few times. The chain links TRBV14 to TRBJ2-5, with TRBD1 identical over 7 bases. Germline V gene data show CDR1 as SGHDN and CDR2 as FVKESK. V lost 4 bases, J lost 4 bases, and 6 bases stayed unmatched. The CDR3 sequence is 14 residues long. CDR3 sequence: CASSRTGAPETQYF. The CDR3 DNA is TGTGCCAGCAGCCGTACAGGGGCCCCAGAGACCCAGTACTTC.

V and J are TRBV20-1 and TRBJ2-3, with D unclear. Germline CDR1 is DFQATT and CDR2 is SNEGSKA (reference sequence). The V end was cut by 5 bases, the J end by 5 bases, with 8 bases between. CDR3 size: 11 residues. The CDR3 loop is CSAPPGDTQYF. CDR3 DNA sequence: TGCAGTGCTCCCCCGGGAGATACGCAGTATTTT.

This clone turned up a few times. V gene TRBV2 combines with J gene TRBJ2-2; 9 nucleotides align to TRBD2. The junction had 5 bases not matched to a gene; V was cut back by 3 bases and J by 6 bases. The CDR3 covers 15 residues. The germline gives CDR1 SNHLY, CDR2 FYNNEI. CDR3 region: CASSELAGFPGELFF. CDR3 DNA: TGTGCCAGCAGTGAGCTAGCGGGATTTCCCGGGGAGCTGTTTTTT. Full variable domain (outside the CDR3, taken from reference TRBV2 and TRBJ2-2): EPEVTQTPSHQVTQMGQEVILRCVPISNHLYFYWYRQILGQKVEFLVSFYNNEISEKSEIFDDQFSVERPDGSNFTLKIRSTKLEDSAMYFCASSELAGFPGELFFGEGSRLTVL.

This chain links TRBV9 with TRBJ2-1, with 9 nucleotides matching TRBD2. The CDR3 has 14 amino acids. CDR1 is SGDLS and CDR2 is YYNGEE in the germline V gene. V lost 2 bases, J lost 5 bases, and 2 bases stayed unmatched. CDR3 coding DNA: TGTGCCAGCAGCGTCTCTAGCGGGAACAATGAGCAGTTCTTC. This codes for CASSVSSGNNEQFF.

This clone was counted a few times. The sample has other DNA sequences that encode this CDR3 too. CDR3 sequence reads: CASSVGGTYNEQFF. CDR3 DNA sequence: TGTGCCAGCAGCGTAGGTGGGACCTACAATGAGCAGTTCTTC. V gene TRBV9 combines with J gene TRBJ2-1, with D unresolved. The V gene's germline CDR1 is SGDLS and CDR2 YYNGEE. V was shortened by 0 bases and J by 2 bases, with 6 bases between the two germline ends. The CDR3 is 14 amino acids.

As regards this clone: This same CDR3 is encoded by further DNA sequences in the sample. V and J are TRBV30 and TRBJ1-1; D unclear. V was cut by 3 bases and J by 0 bases, with 8 bases left in between. The CDR3 has 13 amino acids. Germline CDR1 reads GTSNPN; CDR2 reads SVGIG (reference sequence). The chain's CDR3 is CAWSRTVNTEAFF. In DNA, the CDR3 is TGTGCCTGGAGCAGGACCGTGAACACTGAAGCTTTCTTT.

The chain uses TRBV11-2 and TRBJ2-5, with TRBD1 matching over 7 bases. CDR3 length: 14 amino acids. The V gene end was trimmed by 3 bases and the J gene end by 5 bases; junction bases not matched to a gene: 6. Germline V lookup: CDR1 SGHAT, CDR2 FQNNGV. The CDR3 here is CASSFIDRVETQYF. CDR3 DNA sequence: TGTGCCAGCAGCTTTATCGACAGGGTGGAGACCCAGTACTTC.

This clone was observed a single time. This rearrangement joins TRBV7-2 to TRBJ2-1; D is unclear. The length of the CDR3 is 12 residues. Germline CDR1 SGHTA, CDR2 FQGNSA. Trimming pared 2 bases from V and 10 bases from J, leaving 9 bases between. The chain's CDR3 is CASSLFSYEQFF. The CDR3 region has the DNA TGTGCCAGCAGCTTATTCTCTTACGAGCAGTTCTTC.

The V gene is TRBV25-1, the J gene TRBJ2-7, with D maybe TRBD2 (5 bases). Trimming removed 4 bases at V and 2 bases at J, with 18 bases between. Germline CDR1 reads MGHDK; CDR2 reads SYGVNS. This CDR3 region has 16 residues. As DNA, the CDR3 is TGTGCCAGCAGTGCCCGGCCAAATTCACTAGCCTACGAGCAGTACTTC. As protein: CASSARPNSLAYEQYF.

The genes are TRBV4-3 and TRBJ2-2; D might be TRBD1 (5 bases). The germline V gene has CDR1 LGHNA and CDR2 YSLEER. The CDR3 is 15 residues long. V lost 1 base, J lost 7 bases, and 13 bases lay in between. The CDR3 nucleotides are TGCGCCAGCAGCCAAGTGGCAGGGTCCCACGGGGAGCTGTTTTTT. It translates to CASSQVAGSHGELFF.

This clone came up a few times. This chain joins TRBV7-2 and TRBJ2-7, with a possible D match to TRBD2 (6 bases). Germline V gene sequence: CDR1 SGHTA, CDR2 FQGNSA. This CDR3 is built from 15 residues. Trimming removed 2 bases from V and 2 bases from J, with 13 bases in between. The CDR3 coding sequence is TGTGCCAGCAGCTTAACGAGACTAGGCACCTACGAGCAGTACTTC. This translates into CASSLTRLGTYEQYF.

The rearrangement joins TRBV25-1 to TRBJ2-6; either TRBD1 or TRBD2 may fit D (5 bases each). CDR1 and CDR2 from the germline V gene are MGHDK and SYGVNS. The CDR3 consists of 15 residues. The CDR3 here is CPTLGRPSGANVLTF. CDR3 in DNA: TGTCCTACCTTGGGACGCCCCTCTGGGGCCAACGTCCTGACTTTC.

This clone occurred a few times. The same CDR3 is also encoded by other DNA sequences in this sample. The J gene is TRBJ2-6, the V gene TRBV29-1, with D unclear. Germline V CDR1 and CDR2: SQVTM, ANQGSEA. The V end was cut by 6 bases, the J end by 2 bases, with 8 bases between. This CDR3 has 13 amino acids. The CDR3 region has the DNA TGCAGCGTCGATGGGACTGGGGCCAACGTCCTGACTTTC. This translates into CSVDGTGANVLTF. The entire variable domain, with the rest obtained from reference TRBV29-1 and TRBJ2-6, is as follows: SAVISQKPSRDICQRGTSLTIQCQVDSQVTMMFWYRQQPGQSLTLIATANQGSEATYESGFVIDKFPISRPNLTFSTLTVSNMSPEDSSIYLCSVDGTGANVLTFGAGSRLTVL.

This clone was picked up a small number of times. V is TRBV29-1 and J is TRBJ1-4; a possible D gene is TRBD1 (5 bases). Germline-derived CDR1 and CDR2 are SQVTM and ANQGSEA. The CDR3 runs to 12 residues. Trimming removed 7 bases at V and 4 bases at J, with 10 bases between. The CDR3 DNA reads TGCAGCGGATCAGGGAATAATGAAAAACTGTTTTTT. This gives the protein CSGSGNNEKLFF.

This clone was counted a few times. The chain combines TRBV7-2 with TRBJ2-2; D is unresolved. The V gene lost 3 bases and the J gene lost 1 base, with 3 bases spanning the gap. From germline, CDR1 is SGHTA and CDR2 FQGNSA. This CDR3 is built from 13 residues. CDR3 protein: CASSLWNTGELFF. For the CDR3, the DNA is TGTGCCAGCAGCTTGTGGAACACCGGGGAGCTGTTTTTT.

The J gene is TRBJ1-4, the V gene TRBV12-5; D possibly corresponds to TRBD1 (5 bases). CDR1 LGHNT and CDR2 FRNRAP come from the germline V gene. The CDR3 is made up of 12 amino acids. The CDR3 DNA follows: TGTGCCTTGGGGGGTTCTAATGAAAAACTGTTTTTT. This codes for CALGGSNEKLFF.

V is TRBV4-1 and J is TRBJ2-7; D not resolved. From germline, CDR1 is MGHRA and CDR2 YSYEKL. The V gene lost 0 bases and the J gene lost 0 bases, with 15 bases spanning the gap. The CDR3 sequence is 17 residues long. CDR3 bases: TGCGCCAGCAGCCAAGAGAGTCGCGGCAGGAGCTCCTACGAGCAGTACTTC. Protein product: CASSQESRGRSSYEQYF.

The gene calls are TRBV7-9 and TRBJ2-5; 7 nucleotides align to TRBD1. This CDR3 contains 15 residues. Germline V CDR1 and CDR2: SEHNR, FQNEAQ (reference sequence). Trimming cost V 1 base and J 4 bases; bases outside gene matches: 6. This CDR3 is CASSLETGLRETQYF. Here the CDR3 DNA reads TGTGCCAGCAGCTTAGAGACAGGGTTACGAGAGACCCAGTACTTC.

The chain employs TRBV10-3 and TRBJ2-5; D assignment may be TRBD1 or TRBD2 (5 bases each). CDR3 length equals 13 residues. CDR1 is ENHRY and CDR2 is SYGVKD in the germline V gene. V was pared by 7 bases and J by 4 bases, with 13 bases between. DNA for the CDR3: TGTGCCATCACCCCGAGGGGTGGAGAGACCCAGTACTTC. Its translation: CAITPRGGETQYF.

This chain joins TRBV7-9 and TRBJ2-1, with D possibly matching TRBD1 (5 bases). CDR3 length: 13 residues. The germline V gene encodes CDR1 SEHNR and CDR2 FQNEAQ (reference sequence). Between the trimmed V and J ends, which lost 2 bases and 6 bases, there was a span of 8 bases. In DNA form, the CDR3 reads TGTGCCAGCAGCTTAATAAGGGGCAATGAGCAGTTCTTC. This encodes CASSLIRGNEQFF.

With respect to this clone: Other DNA sequences within the sample encode an identical CDR3. The rearrangement joins TRBV7-9 to TRBJ2-1; 14 bases are shared with TRBD2. The CDR3 contains 16 residues. V gave up 5 bases and J gave up 4 bases; unmatched junction bases: 4. CDR1 and CDR2 from the germline V gene are SEHNR and FQNEAQ (reference sequence). Here the CDR3 DNA reads TGTGCCAGCAGCCTTGGACTAGCGGGAGGATACAATGAGCAGTTCTTC. Protein product: CASSLGLAGGYNEQFF.

The V gene is TRBV29-1, the J gene TRBJ2-5, with a weak D call TRBD1 (6 bases). This CDR3 is 14 amino acids long. Trimming removed 6 bases from V and 1 base from J, with 15 bases in between. Germline values: CDR1 SQVTM, CDR2 ANQGSEA. The CDR3 coding sequence is TGCAGCGTGGAAAGGACAGCCGCCCAAGAGACCCAGTACTTC. It yields the protein CSVERTAAQETQYF.

This clone was counted only a few times. This chain connects TRBV27 to TRBJ2-7; 8 positions agree with TRBD2. The germline V gene encodes CDR1 MNHEY and CDR2 SMNVEV (reference sequence). The length of the CDR3 is 16 residues. V lost 2 bases and J lost 5; bases outside the gene matches: 11. The CDR3 loop reads CASSLAAGGSPHEQYF. CDR3 coding DNA: TGTGCCAGCAGTTTAGCGGCGGGAGGATCCCCCCACGAGCAGTACTTC.

CDR3 protein: CASSLVSARNTEAFF. For the CDR3, the DNA is TGCGCCAGCAGCTTGGTTTCAGCAAGGAACACTGAAGCTTTCTTT. This chain connects TRBV5-1 to TRBJ1-1, with D hard to call. Germline V gene sequence: CDR1 SGHRS, CDR2 YFSETQ. The CDR3 sequence is 15 residues long. V was shortened by 0 bases and J by 1 base, with 10 bases between the two germline ends.

As for this clone: Different DNA sequences within this sample yield the same CDR3. V is TRBV9 and J is TRBJ2-3; D not certain. V shed 4 bases and J shed 1 base, with 4 bases lying between them. Germline V gene lookup returns CDR1 SGDLS and CDR2 YYNGEE. The CDR3 runs to 12 residues. CDR3 nucleotide sequence: TGTGCCAGCAGCCCCGGCACAGATACGCAGTATTTT. It is translated as CASSPGTDTQYF.